The rows below give T cell receptor beta chains drawn from one sample of a study of control samples from healthy donors and cancer patients. TCRdb's copy holds only in-frame clones and misses some; the assay was immunoSEQ multiplex PCR. The sample includes 85,000 to 90,000 clones, around nine tenths of them seen just once. Sequences were obtained from PBMCs. These receptors originate from a woman aged 45-59 years with colorectal cancer. Both conserved end residues are part of each CDR3. Fields, in order: CDR3 protein, CDR3 DNA, clone size, J gene, D gene, V gene. D genes are given only for firm matches. Some rows mark clone size as missing; the rest say once, few, many or name a class of expanded clone.

cdr3_aa: CASLLGGTANTGELFF
cdr3_nt: TGTGCCAGCCTCTTGGGCGGGACAGCGAACACCGGGGAGCTGTTTTTT
clone_size: NA
j_call: TRBJ2-2
d_call: NA
v_call: TRBV6-6

cdr3_aa: CASSLGSTVTGELFF
cdr3_nt: TGTGCCAGCAGCTTAGGGTCGACCGTTACCGGGGAGCTGTTTTTT
clone_size: NA
j_call: TRBJ2-2
d_call: NA
v_call: TRBV11-3

cdr3_aa: CASSYGVTGNSPLHF
cdr3_nt: TGTGCCAGCAGTTACGGGGTAACAGGGAATTCACCCCTCCACTTT
clone_size: NA
j_call: TRBJ1-6
d_call: NA
v_call: TRBV6-5

cdr3_aa: CASSQEGPIGGYTF
cdr3_nt: TGTGCCAGCAGCCAAGAAGGACCGATCGGAGGCTACACCTTC
clone_size: NA
j_call: TRBJ1-2
d_call: NA
v_call: TRBV14

cdr3_aa: CASGLAGSSYNEQFF
cdr3_nt: TGTGCCAGCGGACTAGCGGGTAGCTCCTACAATGAGCAGTTCTTC
clone_size: NA
j_call: TRBJ2-1
d_call: TRBD2
v_call: TRBV7-6

cdr3_aa: CASMKQGDGNQPQHF
cdr3_nt: TGTGCCAGCATGAAACAGGGTGATGGCAATCAGCCCCAGCATTTT
clone_size: NA
j_call: TRBJ1-5
d_call: NA
v_call: TRBV6-5

cdr3_aa: CASNQGQGTDGYTF
cdr3_nt: TGTGCCAGCAACCAAGGACAGGGTACTGATGGCTACACCTTC
clone_size: NA
j_call: TRBJ1-2
d_call: TRBD1
v_call: TRBV7-2

cdr3_aa: CASSLRSGREIAKNIQYF
cdr3_nt: TGTGCCAGCAGCTTACGGTCCGGGAGGGAAATAGCCAAAAACATTCAGTACTTC
clone_size: few
j_call: TRBJ2-4
d_call: TRBD2
v_call: TRBV13

cdr3_aa: CASSYLTAEQFF
cdr3_nt: TGTGCCAGCAGTTACCTCACGGCTGAGCAGTTCTTC
clone_size: NA
j_call: TRBJ2-1
d_call: NA
v_call: TRBV6-2/TRBV6-3

cdr3_aa: CASSRPTGGRETQYF
cdr3_nt: TGTGCCAGCAGCCGGCCGACAGGGGGCCGAGAGACCCAGTACTTC
clone_size: NA
j_call: TRBJ2-5
d_call: TRBD1
v_call: TRBV3-1/TRBV3-2

cdr3_aa: CASSSAAFGELFF
cdr3_nt: TGTGCCAGCAGCTCCGCAGCGTTCGGGGAGCTGTTTTTT
clone_size: NA
j_call: TRBJ2-2
d_call: NA
v_call: TRBV11-3

cdr3_aa: CASSLSGADANYGYTF
cdr3_nt: TGTGCCAGCAGTTTATCGGGGGCAGATGCTAACTATGGCTACACCTTC
clone_size: NA
j_call: TRBJ1-2
d_call: NA
v_call: TRBV27

cdr3_aa: CASSLVGANVLTF
cdr3_nt: TGTGCCAGCAGCTTAGTTGGGGCCAACGTCCTGACTTTC
clone_size: NA
j_call: TRBJ2-6
d_call: NA
v_call: TRBV7-2

cdr3_aa: CASSVVGTSGDTQYF
cdr3_nt: TGTGCCAGCAGCGTAGTGGGGACTAGCGGGGATACGCAGTATTTT
clone_size: NA
j_call: TRBJ2-3
d_call: TRBD2
v_call: TRBV9

cdr3_aa: CASSLMQGNTEAFF
cdr3_nt: TGTGCCAGCAGCTTAATGCAAGGGAATACTGAAGCTTTCTTT
clone_size: NA
j_call: TRBJ1-1
d_call: NA
v_call: TRBV7-8

cdr3_aa: CSVRVNYGYTF
cdr3_nt: TGCAGTGTTCGGGTTAACTATGGCTACACCTTC
clone_size: NA
j_call: TRBJ1-2
d_call: NA
v_call: TRBV20-1

cdr3_aa: CASSQQGRGNQPQHF
cdr3_nt: TGTGCCAGCTCACAACAGGGTAGAGGCAATCAGCCCCAGCATTTT
clone_size: few
j_call: TRBJ1-5
d_call: NA
v_call: TRBV18

cdr3_aa: CASSLLGTGELFF
cdr3_nt: TGTGCCAGCAGTTTATTGGGCACCGGGGAGCTGTTTTTT
clone_size: few
j_call: TRBJ2-2
d_call: NA
v_call: TRBV27

cdr3_aa: CASSQLAPVPTGGEATNEKLFF
cdr3_nt: TGCGCCAGCAGTCAACTCGCACCCGTCCCGACAGGGGGAGAAGCAACTAATGAAAAACTGTTTTTT
clone_size: NA
j_call: TRBJ1-4
d_call: TRBD1
v_call: TRBV23-1

cdr3_aa: CASSGTSSTDTQYF
cdr3_nt: TGTGCCAGCAGCGGGACTAGCAGCACAGATACGCAGTATTTT
clone_size: NA
j_call: TRBJ2-3
d_call: TRBD2
v_call: TRBV2

cdr3_aa: CASSLQENTEAFF
cdr3_nt: TGTGCCAGCAGCTTGCAGGAAAACACTGAAGCTTTCTTT
clone_size: NA
j_call: TRBJ1-1
d_call: NA
v_call: TRBV5-8